This T cell receptor (beta chain) was obtained from a study of siplizumab effects on memory and regulatory T cells. Note on this clone: Its cognate antigen is unknown.

Assays covered about 10^5 TCR templates per sample. The data were produced by immunoSEQ multiplex PCR, yet TCRdb's version contains in-frame clones alone and is incomplete. This sample has 80,000 to 130,000 clones; about 90% occur once, and the top ten carry roughly 0.78%. The V end lost 8 bases, the J end lost 7 bases, and 17 bases lay between the germline ends. This CDR3 contains 13 residues. Looked up from germline, CDR1 is LNHDA and CDR2 is SQIVND (reference sequence). Study-wide results and caveats: Naive T cells seemed more diverse than memory cells; they also seemed major alloresponse contributors. Proliferating Tregs in siplizumab cultures were never verified as suppressive. Unstimulated subsets were the mapping target of only a minor fraction of alloreactive clones.

Sequenced: Tregs sorted from blood. The chain combines TRBV19 with TRBJ1-1; a weak D match, TRBD1 (5 bases). The origin of this receptor is a human donor in good health. CDR3 amino acids: CASRTPPRGEAFF. Written as DNA, the CDR3 is TGTGCCAGTCGTACTCCGCCTAGGGGTGAAGCTTTCTTT. Variable domain in full (rest from reference TRBV19 and TRBJ1-1): DGGITQSPKYLFRKEGQNVTLSCEQNLNHDAMYWYRQDPGQGLRLIYYSQIVNDFQKGDIAEGYSVSREKKESFPLTVTSAQKNPTAFYLCASRTPPRGEAFFGQGTRLTVV.